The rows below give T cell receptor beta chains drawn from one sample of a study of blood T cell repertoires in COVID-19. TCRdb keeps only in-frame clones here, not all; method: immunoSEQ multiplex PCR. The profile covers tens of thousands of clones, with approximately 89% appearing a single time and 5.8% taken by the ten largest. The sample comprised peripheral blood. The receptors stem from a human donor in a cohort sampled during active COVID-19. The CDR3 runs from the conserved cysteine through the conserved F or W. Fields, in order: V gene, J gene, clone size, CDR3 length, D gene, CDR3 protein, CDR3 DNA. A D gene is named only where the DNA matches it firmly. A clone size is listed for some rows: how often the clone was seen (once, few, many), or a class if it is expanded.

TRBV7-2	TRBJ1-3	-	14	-	CASSLVSPGNTIYF	TGTGCCAGCAGCTTAGTGTCTCCTGGAAACACCATATATTTT
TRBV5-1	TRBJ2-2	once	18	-	CASSLTRGGSTNTGELFF	TGCGCCAGCAGCTTGACCAGGGGTGGTTCAACGAACACCGGGGAGCTGTTTTTT
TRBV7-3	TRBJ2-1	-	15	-	CASSPVRQSYNEQFF	TGTGCCAGCAGCCCCGTGCGGCAGTCCTACAATGAGCAGTTCTTC
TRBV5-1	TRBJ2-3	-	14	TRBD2	CASSTAGGTDTQYF	TGCGCCAGCAGCACGGCGGGGGGCACAGATACGCAGTATTTT
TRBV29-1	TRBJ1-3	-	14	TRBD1	CSVRDRASGNTIYF	TGCAGCGTCCGAGACAGGGCGTCTGGAAACACCATATATTTT
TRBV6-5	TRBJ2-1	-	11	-	CASSYMAERFF	TGTGCCAGCAGTTACATGGCGGAGAGGTTCTTC
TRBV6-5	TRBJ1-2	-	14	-	CASSYDYREYGYTF	TGTGCCAGCAGTTACGATTACAGAGAATATGGCTACACCTTC
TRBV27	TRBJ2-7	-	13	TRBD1	CASSPGTGLEQYF	TGTGCCAGCAGTCCCGGGACAGGCCTCGAGCAGTACTTC
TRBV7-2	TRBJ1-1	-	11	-	CASSSFSEAFF	TGTGCCAGCAGCTCTTTTTCTGAAGCTTTCTTT
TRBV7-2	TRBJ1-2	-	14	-	CASSLGTGYYGYTF	TGTGCCAGCAGCTTAGGAACAGGGTACTATGGCTACACCTTC
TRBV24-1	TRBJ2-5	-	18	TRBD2	CATSDFPLAGGRQETQYF	TGTGCCACCAGTGATTTTCCCCTTGCGGGGGGCCGGCAAGAGACCCAGTACTTC
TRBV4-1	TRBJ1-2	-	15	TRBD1	CASSQEQGIGYGYTF	TGCGCCAGCAGCCAGGAACAGGGGATCGGCTATGGCTACACCTTC
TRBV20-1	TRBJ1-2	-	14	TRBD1	CSASSEGQEMGYTF	TGCAGTGCTAGTTCAGAGGGACAGGAAATGGGCTACACCTTC
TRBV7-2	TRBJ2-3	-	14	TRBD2	CASSFGGGVGSQYF	TGTGCCAGCAGCTTCGGCGGGGGGGTGGGGTCGCAGTATTTT
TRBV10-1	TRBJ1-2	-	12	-	CASRTGDYGYTF	TGCGCCAGCAGGACGGGGGACTATGGCTACACCTTC
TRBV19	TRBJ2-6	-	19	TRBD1	CASSIGPGQPFSGANVLTF	TGTGCCAGTAGTATAGGGCCGGGACAGCCATTCTCTGGGGCCAACGTCCTGACTTTC
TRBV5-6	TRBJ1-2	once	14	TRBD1	CASSATGPGYGYTF	TGTGCCAGCAGCGCGACAGGGCCGGGCTATGGCTACACCTTC
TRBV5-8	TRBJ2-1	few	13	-	CASSPGAYNEQFF	TGTGCCAGCAGCCCGGGGGCCTACAATGAGCAGTTCTTC
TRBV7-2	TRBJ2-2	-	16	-	CASSLVAGANTGELFF	TGTGCCAGCAGCTTAGTGGCAGGGGCGAACACCGGGGAGCTGTTTTTT
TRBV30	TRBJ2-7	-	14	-	CAWSVGPSNYEQYF	TGTGCCTGGAGTGTTGGTCCCTCTAACTACGAGCAGTACTTC
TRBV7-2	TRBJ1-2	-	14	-	CASNPGGPGSGYTF	TGTGCCAGCAACCCGGGGGGACCGGGGAGCGGCTACACCTTC
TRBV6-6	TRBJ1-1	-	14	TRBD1	CASKIGQGLTEAFF	TGTGCCAGCAAAATAGGACAGGGCCTCACTGAAGCTTTCTTT
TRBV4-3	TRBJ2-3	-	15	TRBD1	CASSQEDRGTDTQYF	TGCGCCAGCAGCCAAGAGGACAGGGGCACAGATACGCAGTATTTT
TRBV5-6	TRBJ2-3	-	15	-	CASSFFGRSTDTQYF	TGTGCCAGCAGCTTTTTTGGCCGAAGCACAGATACGCAGTATTTT
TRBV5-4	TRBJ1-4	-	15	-	CASSLTGLTNEKLFF	TGTGCCAGCAGCTTGACGGGACTAACTAATGAAAAACTGTTTTTT
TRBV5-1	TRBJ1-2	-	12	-	CASSWPGSGYTF	TGCGCCAGCAGTTGGCCAGGGTCTGGCTACACCTTC
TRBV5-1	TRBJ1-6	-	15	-	CASRLWQGSNSPLHF	TGCGCCAGCAGGTTGTGGCAGGGCTCTAATTCACCCCTCCACTTT
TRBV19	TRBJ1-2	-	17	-	CASSIGRAGFRRYGYTF	TGTGCCAGTAGTATTGGTCGGGCGGGCTTCAGGCGATATGGCTACACCTTC
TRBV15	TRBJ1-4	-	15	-	CATSRDRGAYEKLFF	TGTGCCACCAGCAGAGATCGGGGGGCGTATGAAAAACTGTTTTTT
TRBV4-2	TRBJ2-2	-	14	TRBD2	CASGLAGGAGELFF	TGTGCCAGCGGACTAGCGGGGGGGGCCGGGGAGCTGTTTTTT
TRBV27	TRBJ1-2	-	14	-	CASAPGTTNYGYTF	TGTGCCAGCGCCCCAGGGACAACTAACTATGGCTACACCTTC
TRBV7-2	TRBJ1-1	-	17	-	CASSLAFGPQGSDEAFF	TGTGCCAGCAGCTTAGCTTTCGGGCCTCAGGGTTCAGATGAAGCTTTCTTT
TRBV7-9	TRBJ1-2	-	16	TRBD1	CASRPPGTGGLVGYTF	TGTGCCAGCAGACCTCCCGGGACAGGGGGATTGGTTGGCTACACCTTC
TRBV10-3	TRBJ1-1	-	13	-	CAITREGVTEAFF	TGTGCCATCACTCGAGAGGGGGTGACTGAAGCTTTCTTT
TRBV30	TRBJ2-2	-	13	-	CAWRWRNTGELFF	TGTGCCTGGAGATGGAGGAACACCGGGGAGCTGTTTTTT
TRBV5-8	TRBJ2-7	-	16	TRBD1	CASNSAGTGFSYEQYF	TGTGCCAGCAACTCGGCGGGGACAGGGTTTTCCTACGAGCAGTACTTC
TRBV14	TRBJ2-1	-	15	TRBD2	CASSDPSGGVHEQFF	TGTGCCAGCAGCGATCCTAGCGGGGGGGTCCATGAGCAGTTCTTC
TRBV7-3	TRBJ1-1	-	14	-	CASSPSVRDTEAFF	TGTGCCAGCAGCCCCAGCGTGAGGGATACTGAAGCTTTCTTT
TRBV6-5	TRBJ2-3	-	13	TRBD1	CASRRQGIDTQYF	TGTGCCAGCAGGCGACAGGGAATAGATACGCAGTATTTT
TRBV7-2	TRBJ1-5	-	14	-	CASSIAGQGGPQHF	TGTGCCAGCAGCATAGCGGGGCAGGGAGGGCCCCAGCATTTT
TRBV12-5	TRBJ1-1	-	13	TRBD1	CASGLGDRGEAFF	TGTGCTAGTGGTTTGGGGGACAGAGGTGAAGCTTTCTTT
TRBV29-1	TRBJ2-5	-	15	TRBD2	CSVEEAGGRWETQYF	TGCAGCGTTGAAGAGGCGGGGGGGAGATGGGAGACCCAGTACTTC
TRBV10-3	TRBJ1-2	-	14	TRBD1	CATDSGTGDHGYTF	TGTGCCACCGACTCCGGGACAGGGGATCATGGCTACACCTTC
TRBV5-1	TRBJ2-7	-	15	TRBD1	CASSLVGQGAYEQYF	TGCGCCAGCAGCTTGGTAGGACAGGGGGCTTACGAGCAGTACTTC
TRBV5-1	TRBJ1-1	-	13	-	CASSDGEVTEAFF	TGCGCCAGCAGTGATGGAGAAGTCACTGAAGCTTTCTTT
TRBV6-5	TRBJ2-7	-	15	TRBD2	CASSSSGGSLYEQYF	TGTGCCAGCAGTTCCTCCGGGGGGAGCCTATACGAGCAGTACTTC
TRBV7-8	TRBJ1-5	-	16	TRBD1	CASSSRTGTFNQPQHF	TGTGCCAGCAGCTCTCGGACAGGGACCTTCAATCAGCCCCAGCATTTT
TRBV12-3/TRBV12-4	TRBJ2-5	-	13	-	CASSLGAEETQYF	TGTGCCAGCAGCCTGGGGGCTGAGGAGACCCAGTACTTC